This TCR beta chain emerged from a study of neurological immune-mediated disorders. V dropped 1 base and J dropped 4 bases, with 11 bases sitting between them. Germline CDR1 reads SEHNR; CDR2 reads FQNEAQ (reference sequence). The CDR3 extends over 16 amino acids. From the 5' RACE reads, TCRdb called clonotypes with MiXCR, one entry per CDR3 protein. The table records more than 50,000 distinct CDR3 sequences, 3% to 4% of them present only once. This clonotype was seen repeatedly, ten times or more. The sequence derives from a woman in her forties or fifties with multiple sclerosis. The chain joins TRBV7-9 to TRBJ2-6; D tentatively fits TRBD1 or TRBD2 (5 bases each). Sequenced material: PBMCs. The CDR3: CASSLVSGTGANVLTF. The CDR3 DNA sequence: TGTGCCAGCAGCTTAGTATCGGGGACCGGGGCCAACGTCCTGACTTTC.